This record covers a single T cell receptor beta chain. This sample is part of a study of blood T cell repertoires in COVID-19. Study summary: Material from acute and convalescent COVID-19 was sourced from the United States, Italy and Spain. T cells, B-cell-depleted T cells, or PBMCs provided the cDNA or gDNA that served as material.

Per the authors' pipeline: It was from reference gene primer amplification that nucleated cell counts were estimated. Here immunoSEQ multiplex PCR was the method, and the copy in TCRdb shows in-frame clones only, minus some. Clone size and the V and J calls come from that table; the DNA yielded D and trimming. The sample records 150,000 to 200,000 clones, roughly nine tenths being singletons. With V trimmed by 5 bases and J by 4 bases, 2 bases remained unmatched. Germline lookup yields CDR1 SNHLY and CDR2 FYNNEI. This CDR3 region has 15 residues. The sequencing input was peripheral blood. V is TRBV2 and J is TRBJ2-2; 12 positions match TRBD2. This receptor was obtained from a man aged 65 to 79 with active or convalescent COVID-19. CDR3 sequence: CASSSSGRATGELFF. The CDR3 DNA is TGTGCCAGCAGTTCTAGCGGGAGGGCCACCGGGGAGCTGTTTTTT.